This entry lists 22 T cell receptor beta chains sequenced from one sample in a study of blood T cell repertoires in COVID-19 (dated by TCRdb to 2018 to 2021). The method behind the library was the immunoSEQ multiplex PCR assay. TCRdb provides this immuneACCESS table in a form limited to in-frame rearrangements. Some clones are lacking; in checked studies, under half of them reflect an unresolved V gene, and why the rest are absent is not known. The sample profile shows 200,000 to 300,000 clones; approximately 83% of them were found once. The ten largest account for roughly 5% of the sample. The sample was peripheral blood. Receptor source: a human donor in a cohort sampled during active COVID-19.

V gene TRBV21-1 combines with J gene TRBJ2-1; the table calls TRBD2, which could not be checked here. TRBV21-1 is given as a pseudogene. The CDR3 loop spans 15 amino acids. CDR3 region: CASSNDGLVFHEQFF. The DNA of the CDR3 is TGTGCCAGCAGCAACGACGGACTAGTCTTCCATGAGCAGTTCTTC.

The V gene is TRBV5-1, the J gene TRBJ2-5; D remains ambiguous. Germline-derived CDR1 and CDR2 are SGHRS and YFSETQ. This CDR3 is 14 amino acids long. The germline V and J ends were trimmed by 3 bases and 4 bases, with 13 bases remaining between them. The CDR3 DNA is TGCGCCAGCAGCTCTAAGTCGAGTCGAGAGACCCAGTACTTC. Translated: CASSSKSSRETQYF.

The chain has TRBV18 and TRBJ2-1; possibly TRBD1 for D (5 bases). The germline V gene encodes CDR1 KGHSH and CDR2 LQKENI. Trimming removed 4 bases from V and 3 bases from J, with 19 bases in between. The CDR3 has 17 residues. This chain's CDR3 is CASSLRPPTDRYNEQFF. DNA for the CDR3: TGTGCCAGCTCACTACGCCCTCCGACAGACCGCTACAATGAGCAGTTCTTC.

J is TRBJ2-1 and V is TRBV13, with TRBD1 matching 7 bases. The germline gives CDR1 PRHDT, CDR2 FYEKMQ (reference sequence). This CDR3 has 16 residues. V shed 5 bases, J shed 0 bases, and the junction held 7 bases outside the gene matches. The CDR3 coding sequence is TGTGCCAGCAGCATCCTCCGGGACAGCTCCTACAATGAGCAGTTCTTC. It codes for CASSILRDSSYNEQFF.

The CDR3 region has the DNA TGTGCCAGCAGCTTGACTTCGGAAGAGACCCAGTACTTC. This gives the protein CASSLTSEETQYF. The V call is TRBV7-3, the J call TRBJ2-5; no reliable D call. Trimming shortened V by 3 bases and J by 3 bases, and 8 bases separated the two germline ends. This CDR3 region has 13 residues. Germline assignment: CDR1 SGHTA and CDR2 FQGTGA.

V usage is TRBV6-5 and J usage is TRBJ1-1, with D perhaps TRBD1 (5 bases). V was clipped by 0 bases and J by 9 bases, with 14 bases between them. In germline, CDR1 is MNHEY, CDR2 SVGAGI. The CDR3 length is 14 residues. The CDR3 DNA reads TGTGCCAGCAGTTACTCTCATCTGTCAGGGCAAGCTTTCTTT. This gives the protein CASSYSHLSGQAFF.

This clone was recorded only once. The chain uses TRBV14 and TRBJ1-1; 10 nucleotides match TRBD1. With V trimmed by 0 bases and J by 4 bases, 14 bases remained unmatched. The germline V gene has CDR1 SGHDN and CDR2 FVKESK. The CDR3 is made up of 19 amino acids. The CDR3 loop reads CASSQDGRDRGLTSTEAFF. The CDR3 DNA is TGTGCCAGCAGCCAAGATGGAAGGGACAGGGGCCTCACTAGCACTGAAGCTTTCTTT. Full variable domain (rest looked up from reference TRBV14 and TRBJ1-1): EAGVTQFPSHSVIEKGQTVTLRCDPISGHDNLYWYRRVMGKEIKFLLHFVKESKQDESGMPNNRFLAERTGGTYSTLKVQPAELEDSGVYFCASSQDGRDRGLTSTEAFFGQGTRLTVV.

The chain joins TRBV5-1 to TRBJ2-6; 7 bases are shared with TRBD2. The ends lost 8 bases at V and 0 bases at J; junction bases unmatched: 8. Germline CDR1 SGHRS, CDR2 YFSETQ. CDR3 length: 16 amino acids. CDR3 region: CASSPSGASGANVLTF. CDR3 nucleotides: TGCGCCAGTTCTCCTAGCGGAGCCTCTGGGGCCAACGTCCTGACTTTC.

Comment on this clone: This CDR3 is also generated by other DNA sequences in the sample. The chain carries TRBV5-1 and TRBJ2-3, with unresolved D. The germline V gene has CDR1 SGHRS and CDR2 YFSETQ. V lost 0 bases and J lost 3, with 8 bases in between. The CDR3 runs 14 residues. CDR3 sequence (DNA): TGCGCCAGCAGCTTGGTAGCTGGAACAGATACGCAGTATTTT. This gives the protein CASSLVAGTDTQYF.

This sequence joins TRBV28 and TRBJ2-3, with TRBD1 matching over 7 bases. CDR3 length equals 14 residues. The J segment lost 0 bases and the V segment lost 8 bases, leaving 5 bases of the junction unmatched. Germline V gene data show CDR1 as MDHEN and CDR2 as SYDVKM. CDR3 protein: CASGTGQSTDTQYF. The DNA for the CDR3 is TGTGCCAGCGGTACGGGACAGAGCACAGATACGCAGTATTTT.

The chain combines TRBV5-6 with TRBJ1-1; TRBD1 might be the D (6 bases). Germline CDR1 and CDR2: SGHDT and YYEEEE. This CDR3 region has 15 residues. V was clipped by 2 bases and J by 5 bases, with 16 bases between them. The CDR3 reads CASSFRDRFRTEAFF. Written as DNA, the CDR3 is TGTGCCAGCAGCTTCCGCGACAGGTTTAGAACTGAAGCTTTCTTT.

CDR3 sequence (DNA): TGTGCCAGCAGCCCACTTACGGGACTAGCGGCCCAGGGGGCCTCCTACGAGCAGTACTTC. Amino acid sequence: CASSPLTGLAAQGASYEQYF. The V call is TRBV14, the J call TRBJ2-7; 11 positions match TRBD2. With V trimmed by 4 bases and J by 0 bases, 17 bases remained unmatched. The germline V gene encodes CDR1 SGHDN and CDR2 FVKESK. The CDR3 spans 20 residues. Variable domain in full (rest from reference TRBV14 and TRBJ2-7): EAGVTQFPSHSVIEKGQTVTLRCDPISGHDNLYWYRRVMGKEIKFLLHFVKESKQDESGMPNNRFLAERTGGTYSTLKVQPAELEDSGVYFCASSPLTGLAAQGASYEQYFGPGTRLTVT.

This chain joins TRBV7-3 and TRBJ1-2, with a weak D call TRBD1 (6 bases). The CDR3 length is 14 residues. Between the trimmed V and J ends, which lost 5 bases and 6 bases, there was a span of 16 bases. CDR1 and CDR2 from the germline V gene are SGHTA and FQGTGA. CDR3 residues: CASSTNGQPDGYTF. The CDR3 coding sequence is TGTGCCAGCAGCACTAATGGACAGCCCGATGGCTACACCTTC.

With respect to this clone: This CDR3 is also generated by other DNA sequences in the sample. The gene calls are TRBV6-5 and TRBJ2-7; D uncertain. In germline, CDR1 is MNHEY, CDR2 SVGAGI. This CDR3 is built from 12 residues. Trimming pared 6 bases from V and 3 bases from J, leaving 9 bases between. CDR3 bases: TGTGCCAGCAGCCGCACTGGCTACGAGCAGTACTTC. This gives the protein CASSRTGYEQYF.

The chain joins TRBV27 to TRBJ1-1; maybe TRBD1 (6 bases). V was shortened by 5 bases and J by 2 bases, with 12 bases between the two germline ends. The CDR3 sequence is 14 residues long. The germline gives CDR1 MNHEY, CDR2 SMNVEV (reference sequence). The CDR3 DNA reads TGTGCCAGCAGTATCGGGACATACAACACTGAAGCTTTCTTT. Translation gives CASSIGTYNTEAFF.

This clone came up once. V usage is TRBV7-2 and J usage is TRBJ2-7; the D gene is possibly TRBD2 (5 bases). V was clipped by 4 bases and J by 2 bases, with 9 bases between them. CDR1 and CDR2 from the germline V gene are SGHTA and FQGNSA. The CDR3 runs to 13 residues. CDR3 DNA: TGTGCCAGCAGCTCCCGGACTCCCTACGAGCAGTACTTC. Protein product: CASSSRTPYEQYF.

CDR3 bases: TGTGCCAGCAGTCGTAGCGGGGCGGACTACAATGAGCAGTTCTTC. Amino acids: CASSRSGADYNEQFF. The chain recombines TRBV6-2 or TRBV6-3 with TRBJ2-1; 8 nucleotides agree with TRBD2. The CDR3 runs 15 residues. Losses at the gene ends were 5 bases for V and 3 bases for J; bases not matched to a gene: 6. The germline V gene has CDR1 MNHEY and CDR2 SVGEGT.

This clone was counted a single time. The chain links TRBV9 to TRBJ1-1; 10 bases align to TRBD1. The V segment lost 4 bases and the J segment 5 bases; nucleotides outside the gene matches: 14. The CDR3 covers 17 residues. Germline CDR1 and CDR2: SGDLS and YYNGEE. The DNA for the CDR3 is TGTGCCAGCAGCTCGCCCCGGGACAGGGGAGTTCGGACTGAAGCTTTCTTT. It codes for CASSSPRDRGVRTEAFF.

This chain connects TRBV7-2 to TRBJ2-1; 10 positions agree with TRBD2. In germline, CDR1 is SGHTA, CDR2 FQGNSA. CDR3 length: 17 amino acids. Trimming cost V 1 base and J 7 bases; bases outside gene matches: 10. The CDR3, as DNA: TGTGCCAGCAGCTTAGAGACGCTAGCGGGAGTGAGGAATGAGCAGTTCTTC. Protein product: CASSLETLAGVRNEQFF.

The chain joins TRBV18 to TRBJ2-6; D might be TRBD1 (6 bases). Trimming stripped 4 bases from V and 1 base from J, with 8 bases between. This CDR3 is 15 amino acids long. CDR1 and CDR2 from the germline V gene are KGHSH and LQKENI. The chain's CDR3 is CASSLQGSGANVLTF. In DNA form, the CDR3 reads TGTGCCAGCTCACTACAGGGATCTGGGGCCAACGTCCTGACTTTC.

This chain uses TRBV10-1 with TRBJ2-7, with D possibly TRBD2 on 5 matching bases. V shed 0 bases and J shed 6 bases, with 15 bases lying between them. Germline CDR1 WNHNN, CDR2 SYGVQD (reference sequence). CDR3 length: 15 residues. Here the CDR3 DNA reads TGCGCCAGCAGTGAGTCAGCTAGCAGACGCTTCGAGCAGTACTTC. Its translation is CASSESASRRFEQYF.

DNA of the CDR3: TGCGCCAGCAGATCCACAGGGAACACTGAAGCTTTCTTT. This translates into CASRSTGNTEAFF. V gene TRBV5-1 combines with J gene TRBJ1-1; maybe TRBD1 (5 bases). Trimming stripped 5 bases from V and 1 base from J, with 9 bases between. This CDR3 contains 13 residues. Germline CDR1 and CDR2: SGHRS and YFSETQ.